The 25 T cell receptor beta chains below come from one sample, sequenced in a study of persistence of HIV-infected CD4 T cells. The immunoSEQ assay was version 4, run in survey mode. The data were produced by immunoSEQ multiplex PCR, yet TCRdb's version contains in-frame clones alone and is incomplete. The sample consists of fewer than 40,000 clones, 82% of them appearing once. No cognate antigen is known for these TCRs. Cells were stimulated with CMV-infected fibroblast lysates at approximately 10 ug/mL. Memory cells lacking CD40L and CD69 with high CD45RO were sorted. The source was CD4+ T cells sorted from PBMCs after approximately 18-hour stimulation, collected from a patient who received antiretroviral therapy. Source of these receptors: an adult woman with HIV who was CMV-seropositive.

This chain connects TRBV5-6 to TRBJ1-2; 8 bases line up with TRBD1. The V and J ends lost 8 bases and 7 bases, in that order; junction bases with no gene match: 10. This CDR3 is built from 13 residues. The germline gives CDR1 SGHDT, CDR2 YYEEEE. The CDR3, as DNA: TGTGCCAGTAGGGGACAGGTCGTCGGTGGCTACACCTTC. This codes for CASRGQVVGGYTF.

This chain uses TRBV10-1 with TRBJ2-1, with D possibly TRBD2 on 6 matching bases. Germline assignment: CDR1 WNHNN and CDR2 SYGVQD (reference sequence). V shed 11 bases and J shed 2 bases, with 22 bases lying between them. CDR3 length: 16 amino acids. The CDR3 sequence: CAAKRWEALPYNEQFF. The CDR3, as DNA: TGCGCCGCTAAGCGGTGGGAGGCCCTACCCTACAATGAGCAGTTCTTC.

The CDR3 sequence is CATSAGPAAEAFF. CDR3 nucleotides: TGTGCCACCAGTGCGGGCCCGGCCGCCGAAGCTTTCTTT. The chain is built from TRBV24-1 and TRBJ1-1; unclear D gene. V was cut by 5 bases and J by 8 bases, with 14 bases left in between. Germline loops: CDR1 KGHDR, CDR2 SFDVKD. This CDR3 contains 13 residues.

The chain uses TRBV19 and TRBJ2-6; D gene ambiguous. V dropped 9 bases and J dropped 5 bases, with 8 bases sitting between them. The CDR3 is 12 amino acids. Germline CDR1 is LNHDA and CDR2 is SQIVND (reference sequence). CDR3 nucleotides: TGTGCCAGCAGCCCCCGGGCCAACGTCCTGACTTTC. Protein product: CASSPRANVLTF.

The genes are TRBV28 and TRBJ2-1; 9 bases agree with TRBD1. The V gene's germline CDR1 is MDHEN and CDR2 SYDVKM. The CDR3 runs 15 residues. V was pared by 6 bases and J by 4 bases, with 7 bases of the junction left unmatched. The CDR3 DNA follows: TGTGCCAGCAGAGTTACCGGGACAGGGTACAATGAGCAGTTCTTC. This translates into CASRVTGTGYNEQFF.

J is TRBJ1-6 and V is TRBV6-4, with 8 bases that match TRBD1. Trimming at V came to 2 bases and at J to 4 bases, leaving 7 bases not matched to a gene. The CDR3 is made up of 17 amino acids. Germline CDR1 and CDR2: MRHNA and SNTAGT. CDR3 DNA: TGTGCCAGCAGTGACCCCGGGACAGGCCCTTATAATTCACCCCTCCACTTT. It specifies CASSDPGTGPYNSPLHF.

The chain is built from TRBV28 and TRBJ1-3; no clear D. V shed 1 base and J shed 0 bases, with 13 bases lying between them. Per germline, CDR1 MDHEN and CDR2 SYDVKM. The CDR3 runs 17 residues. CDR3 sequence reads: CASSLYETSSSGNTIYF. The CDR3 region has the DNA TGTGCCAGCAGTTTATATGAGACTTCGAGCTCTGGAAACACCATATATTTT.

The V call is TRBV9, the J call TRBJ2-7, with TRBD2 matching over 8 bases. V shed 3 bases and J 6 bases; nucleotides not matched to a gene: 8. CDR3 size: 14 residues. In germline, CDR1 is SGDLS, CDR2 YYNGEE. CDR3 loop: CASSETSELGEQYF. The CDR3 nucleotides are TGTGCCAGCAGCGAGACTAGCGAACTCGGCGAGCAGTACTTC.

The gene calls are TRBV7-2 and TRBJ1-5; TRBD1 matches at 9 bases. The CDR3 runs 15 residues. The germline gives CDR1 SGHTA, CDR2 FQGNSA. With V trimmed by 5 bases and J by 6 bases, 8 bases remained unmatched. CDR3 residues: CASSPRTGVGQPQHF. In nucleotides, the CDR3 is TGTGCCAGCAGCCCCCGGACAGGGGTGGGTCAGCCCCAGCATTTT.

This clone was detected only once. J is TRBJ2-4 and V is TRBV5-1; 12 bases are shared with TRBD2. The CDR3 runs 16 residues. Trimming cost V 4 bases and J 11 bases; bases outside gene matches: 13. Germline assignment: CDR1 SGHRS and CDR2 YFSETQ. The CDR3 DNA sequence: TGCGCCAGCAGCCCAGGACTAGCGGGAAAGTTGGGCGTTCAGTACTTC. Translating it yields CASSPGLAGKLGVQYF.

The J gene is TRBJ1-1, the V gene TRBV4-3; 7 bases line up with TRBD1. Germline V CDR1 and CDR2: LGHNA, YSLEER. V lost 3 bases and J lost 6; bases outside the gene matches: 4. The CDR3 runs to 13 residues. CDR3 nucleotides: TGCGCCAGCAGCCATCAGGGGGTACCTGAAGCTTTCTTT. It specifies CASSHQGVPEAFF.

The count of this clone is one. The V call is TRBV10-1, the J call TRBJ1-2; D remains ambiguous. With 2 bases removed from V and 7 bases from J, the gap between germline ends came to 11 bases. Germline loops: CDR1 WNHNN, CDR2 SYGVQD (reference sequence). The CDR3 totals 13 residues. CDR3 amino acids: CASSETRSGGYTF. In nucleotides, the CDR3 is TGCGCCAGCAGTGAGACGCGGAGCGGTGGCTACACCTTC.

J is TRBJ1-5 and V is TRBV15; TRBD1 matches 7 bases. CDR1 is LNHNV, CDR2 YYDKDF, per germline (reference sequence). This CDR3 has 15 residues. The V and J ends lost 3 bases and 2 bases, in that order; junction bases with no gene match: 4. CDR3 sequence: CATSRGGQGNQPQHF. CDR3 bases: TGTGCCACCAGCAGGGGCGGACAGGGCAATCAGCCCCAGCATTTT.

This chain connects TRBV4-1 to TRBJ2-7; perhaps TRBD2 as D (6 bases). This CDR3 has 15 amino acids. Trimming stripped 6 bases from V and 0 bases from J, with 15 bases between. The V gene's germline CDR1 is MGHRA and CDR2 YSYEKL. The CDR3 loop reads CASSPLASSSYEQYF. The CDR3, as DNA: TGCGCCAGCAGTCCACTAGCCTCGAGCTCCTACGAGCAGTACTTC.

The chain has TRBV12-3 or TRBV12-4 and TRBJ2-1; D not certain. V was cut by 5 bases and J by 10 bases, with 9 bases left in between. This CDR3 region has 11 residues. CDR3 sequence (DNA): TGTGCCAGCAGTCCCCGATCGGAGCAGTTCTTC. Its translation: CASSPRSEQFF.

This clone was seen a single time. V and J are TRBV6-5 and TRBJ1-1; D call uncertain. The germline V and J ends were trimmed by 0 bases and 1 base, with 9 bases remaining between them. Germline CDR1 and CDR2: MNHEY and SVGAGI. The length of the CDR3 is 15 residues. CDR3 region: CASSYSIGPNTEAFF. CDR3 nucleotides: TGTGCCAGCAGTTACTCGATAGGCCCGAACACTGAAGCTTTCTTT.

By sample share, this clone is medium-sized. The rearrangement uses TRBV12-5 and TRBJ1-2, with a possible D match to TRBD1 (6 bases). The CDR3 covers 14 residues. CDR1 and CDR2 from the germline V gene are LGHNT and FRNRAP. Trimming shortened V by 1 base and J by 2 bases, and 8 bases separated the two germline ends. The CDR3: CASGLGRGNYGYTF. The CDR3 DNA is TGTGCTAGTGGTTTGGGCAGGGGCAACTATGGCTACACCTTC.

The rearrangement joins TRBV6-5 to TRBJ1-4; TRBD1 aligns across 7 bases. The CDR3 is made up of 13 amino acids. V lost 6 bases to trimming and J lost 15 bases; unmatched junction nucleotides: 13. CDR1 MNHEY and CDR2 SVGAGI come from the germline V gene. The DNA of the CDR3 is TGTGCCAGCAGAGGAATGAGAGGACAGGCGTTGTTTTTT. Encoded protein: CASRGMRGQALFF.

The V and J genes are TRBV7-8 and TRBJ2-7; TRBD1 agrees at 10 bases. This CDR3 contains 16 residues. CDR1 and CDR2 from the germline V gene are SGHVS and FQNEAQ. J was trimmed by 7 bases and V by 5 bases; bases with no gene match: 14. The DNA of the CDR3 is TGTGCCAGCAGCGCCACCCCCCCGGGACAGGGGTATGAGCAGTACTTC. Its protein product is CASSATPPGQGYEQYF.

This clone was seen a few times. Here the CDR3 reads CATRGRGGYGYTF. CDR3 bases: TGTGCCACCAGGGGGCGCGGGGGCTATGGCTACACCTTC. The V call is TRBV6-5, the J call TRBJ1-2; 8 nucleotides agree with TRBD1. Trimming cost V 10 bases and J 4 bases; bases outside gene matches: 8. CDR1 is MNHEY and CDR2 is SVGAGI in the germline V gene. The CDR3 extends over 13 amino acids.

The chain uses TRBV10-2 and TRBJ2-5; 9 nucleotides agree with TRBD2. Germline CDR1 reads WSHSY; CDR2 reads SAAADI. Unmatched junction bases numbered 13, after V lost 7 bases and J lost 4 bases. The CDR3 covers 16 residues. CDR3 bases: TGCGCCAGCATGGTTTTAGCGGGAGATAGGGGAGAGACCCAGTACTTC. It specifies CASMVLAGDRGETQYF.

The chain links TRBV9 to TRBJ2-2; 13 bases agree with TRBD2. The germline V gene encodes CDR1 SGDLS and CDR2 YYNGEE. The CDR3 length is 16 residues. The junction had 3 bases not matched to a gene; V was cut back by 0 bases and J by 7 bases. The CDR3 DNA sequence: TGTGCCAGCAGCGTAGATACTAGCGGGGGGGACGGGGAGCTGTTTTTT. Protein: CASSVDTSGGDGELFF.

This chain joins TRBV3-1 (or the pseudogene TRBV3-2) and TRBJ1-3; TRBD1 aligns across 10 bases. This CDR3 has 16 residues. CDR1 is LGHDT and CDR2 is YNNKEL in the germline V gene (reference sequence). J gave up 4 bases and V 4 bases, and 7 bases lay outside the gene matches. The chain's CDR3 is CASSPRDRGSGNTIYF. The CDR3 bases are TGTGCCAGCAGCCCCCGGGACAGGGGATCCGGAAACACCATATATTTT.

V gene TRBV7-2 combines with J gene TRBJ2-3, with 11 bases matching TRBD2. In germline, CDR1 is SGHTA, CDR2 FQGNSA. There are 16 residues in the CDR3. The V segment lost 1 base and the J segment 4 bases; nucleotides outside the gene matches: 4. The CDR3 is CASSLGLAGSPDTQYF. The DNA for the CDR3 is TGTGCCAGCAGCTTAGGACTAGCGGGGAGTCCAGATACGCAGTATTTT.

J is TRBJ1-1 and V is TRBV29-1; no reliable D call. V lost 3 bases, J lost 4 bases, and 9 bases lay in between. This CDR3 contains 12 residues. The germline gives CDR1 SQVTM, CDR2 ANQGSEA. The CDR3 bases are TGCAGCGTTGACAGGCAGAGCACTGAAGCTTTCTTT. Amino acid sequence: CSVDRQSTEAFF.